Each of the 32 T cell receptor beta chains below was sequenced from the same sample in a study of shared clonotypes between healthy human individuals. Produced via immunoSEQ multiplex PCR; TCRdb's table is partial and in-frame only. The sample shows 550,000 to 600,000 clones, 95% to 98% of them seen only once. The naive CD8 subset, CD45RO-negative cells positively selected for CCR7, excluded terminally differentiated effector memory CD45RA+ cells. The specimen sequenced was naive CD8+ T cells sorted from blood. These receptors all stem from a man in his thirties or forties in good health.

The gene calls are TRBV7-9 and TRBJ2-1; D perhaps matches TRBD2 (6 bases). Germline CDR1 SEHNR, CDR2 FQNEAQ (reference sequence). Deletions cut 1 base from V and 5 bases from J, with 12 bases between. This CDR3 has 15 amino acids. This CDR3 reads CASSLDTGVHNEQFF. The DNA of the CDR3 is TGTGCCAGCAGCTTAGATACGGGAGTGCACAATGAGCAGTTCTTC.

The chain joins TRBV7-9 to TRBJ1-2; no firm D call. The germline V gene encodes CDR1 SEHNR and CDR2 FQNEAQ (reference sequence). V was cut by 2 bases and J by 5 bases, with 15 bases left in between. The CDR3 length is 15 residues. The CDR3 nucleotides read TGTGCCAGCAGCTTATCCGAGGCCACATGGTATGGCTACACCTTC. Protein product: CASSLSEATWYGYTF.

This clone was seen just once. The rearrangement links TRBV18 to TRBJ2-5; D remains ambiguous. CDR1 is KGHSH and CDR2 is LQKENI in the germline V gene. The CDR3 contains 14 residues. Trimming took 2 bases from V and 2 from J, leaving 9 bases between them. The CDR3 DNA is TGTGCCAGCTCACCATTGGTAAGGCAAGAGACCCAGTACTTC. Its translation: CASSPLVRQETQYF.

V usage is TRBV7-9 and J usage is TRBJ1-5; unclear D gene. The CDR3 sequence is 15 residues long. Germline assignment: CDR1 SEHNR and CDR2 FQNEAQ (reference sequence). Trimming removed 1 base at V and 3 bases at J, with 10 bases between. The DNA for the CDR3 is TGTGCCAGCAGCTTAGGTGGCGGAAACAATCAGCCCCAGCATTTT. Its translation: CASSLGGGNNQPQHF.

The rearrangement joins TRBV4-1 to TRBJ1-1; D unresolved. Germline-derived CDR1 and CDR2 are MGHRA and YSYEKL. Between the trimmed V and J ends, which lost 2 bases and 11 bases, there was a span of 15 bases. The CDR3 is 13 amino acids. CDR3: CASSQLASEEAFF. The CDR3 region has the DNA TGCGCCAGCAGCCAACTGGCCAGCGAGGAGGCTTTCTTT.

V usage is TRBV5-1 and J usage is TRBJ2-7; D not resolved. Trimming cost V 0 bases and J 1 base, with 11 bases left between them. Germline V CDR1 and CDR2: SGHRS, YFSETQ. CDR3 size: 15 residues. The CDR3 coding sequence is TGCGCCAGCAGCTTGGAAGGTGTGAATTCCTACGAGCAGTACTTC. This codes for CASSLEGVNSYEQYF.

The rearrangement joins TRBV7-9 to TRBJ1-5; D gene uncertain. This CDR3 contains 15 residues. The germline V gene has CDR1 SEHNR and CDR2 FQNEAQ (reference sequence). Trimming left V 4 bases short and J 0 bases short, with 10 bases between. The CDR3 spells CASSSDLYSNQPQHF. The CDR3 DNA reads TGTGCCAGCAGCTCCGACCTCTATAGCAATCAGCCCCAGCATTTT.

J is TRBJ2-1 and V is TRBV9; 10 bases match TRBD2. The CDR3 is made up of 14 amino acids. The germline gives CDR1 SGDLS, CDR2 YYNGEE. V was pared by 0 bases and J by 8 bases, with 2 bases of the junction left unmatched. The CDR3, as DNA: TGTGCCAGCAGCGTAGTACTAGCGGGGTATGAGCAGTTCTTC. Translated: CASSVVLAGYEQFF.

The chain couples TRBV5-1 to TRBJ2-3; D may be TRBD2 (6 bases). CDR1 and CDR2 (germline): SGHRS, YFSETQ. Trimming pared 4 bases from V and 5 bases from J, leaving 23 bases between. The CDR3 spans 17 residues. The chain's CDR3 is CASSRNRPGVEKDTQYF. DNA for the CDR3: TGCGCCAGCAGCCGAAACAGACCGGGGGTGGAGAAAGATACGCAGTATTTT.

This chain joins TRBV27 and TRBJ1-5, with 9 positions matching TRBD1. Looked up from germline, CDR1 is MNHEY and CDR2 is SMNVEV (reference sequence). Germline trimming cut 8 bases from V and 4 bases from J; bases unmatched to any gene: 6. The CDR3 has 14 residues. The CDR3 sequence: CASAKGQGNQPQHF. The CDR3 DNA is TGTGCCAGCGCTAAAGGACAGGGGAATCAGCCCCAGCATTTT.

The chain combines TRBV27 with TRBJ2-1; D may match TRBD1 or TRBD2 (5 bases each). Germline V lookup: CDR1 MNHEY, CDR2 SMNVEV (reference sequence). Trimming removed 3 bases from V and 5 bases from J, with 11 bases in between. This CDR3 has 14 residues. The CDR3 protein is CASSFTGDHNEQFF. In DNA, the CDR3 is TGTGCCAGCAGTTTTACCGGGGACCACAATGAGCAGTTCTTC.

The chain has TRBV5-1 and TRBJ2-7; D might be TRBD1 or TRBD2, each matching 6 bases. Germline V gene sequence: CDR1 SGHRS, CDR2 YFSETQ. This CDR3 is 13 amino acids long. V lost 4 bases to trimming and J lost 5 bases, with 13 bases between them. CDR3 protein: CASSPFGGHEQYF. The DNA of the CDR3 is TGCGCCAGCAGCCCGTTCGGGGGCCACGAGCAGTACTTC.

The chain employs TRBV15 and TRBJ2-2, with 11 bases matching TRBD1. The CDR3 loop spans 17 amino acids. J lost 3 bases, V lost 5 bases, and 8 bases had no gene match. CDR1 and CDR2 from the germline V gene are LNHNV and YYDKDF (reference sequence). DNA for the CDR3: TGTGCCACCAGCGGGAGGACAGGGGGCCGGGACACCGGGGAGCTGTTTTTT. It translates to CATSGRTGGRDTGELFF.

The chain has TRBV19 and TRBJ1-5; D gene uncertain. With 3 bases removed from V and 5 bases from J, the gap between germline ends came to 20 bases. Germline lookup yields CDR1 LNHDA and CDR2 SQIVND (reference sequence). This CDR3 is built from 17 residues. CDR3 sequence reads: CASSIHSGPSRDQPQHF. DNA of the CDR3: TGTGCCAGTAGTATTCATTCTGGACCCAGCCGAGATCAGCCCCAGCATTTT.

This rearrangement joins TRBV5-1 to TRBJ2-7, with no clear D. This CDR3 contains 13 residues. Trimming removed 2 bases from V and 3 bases from J, with 9 bases in between. Germline V gene data show CDR1 as SGHRS and CDR2 as YFSETQ. The CDR3 nucleotides read TGCGCCAGCAGCTTCTGGGGTAGCTACGAGCAGTACTTC. As protein: CASSFWGSYEQYF.

V is TRBV6-1 and J is TRBJ2-3, with TRBD2 as a possible D gene (6 bases). Trimming removed 2 bases from V and 2 bases from J, with 14 bases in between. This CDR3 contains 16 residues. Germline CDR1 reads MNHNS; CDR2 reads SASEGT. The CDR3 here is CASSETVGGATDTQYF. The DNA for the CDR3 is TGTGCCAGCAGTGAAACGGTCGGGGGAGCCACAGATACGCAGTATTTT.

The chain employs TRBV7-9 and TRBJ2-7; D gene ambiguous. Trimming pared 4 bases from V and 1 base from J, leaving 17 bases between. Germline assignment: CDR1 SEHNR and CDR2 FQNEAQ (reference sequence). The CDR3 length is 16 residues. In DNA, the CDR3 is TGTGCCAGCAGCTCCCCCTCCGGGTCCGATTCCTACGAGCAGTACTTC. Its protein is CASSSPSGSDSYEQYF.

The CDR3 is CASSKPPSEHNEQFF. Here the CDR3 DNA reads TGTGCCAGCAGCAAACCCCCTAGCGAGCACAATGAGCAGTTCTTC. The chain combines TRBV11-2 with TRBJ2-1; possible D gene TRBD2, 6 bases. The CDR3 covers 15 residues. CDR1 is SGHAT and CDR2 is FQNNGV in the germline V gene. Trimming left V 5 bases short and J 5 bases short, with 16 bases between.

The chain combines TRBV7-8 with TRBJ1-1; D gene ambiguous. The CDR3 sequence is 13 residues long. Trimming cost V 2 bases and J 11 bases, with 15 bases left between them. Germline CDR1 SGHVS, CDR2 FQNEAQ. For the CDR3, the DNA is TGTGCCAGCAGCTTAATAGGTGTGGGATGGGCTTTCTTT. Amino acid sequence: CASSLIGVGWAFF. Looking up the rest from reference TRBV7-8 and TRBJ1-1 gives the full variable domain: GAGVSQSPRYKVAKRGQDVALRCDPISGHVSLFWYQQALGQGPEFLTYFQNEAQLDKSGLPSDRFFAERPEGSVSTLKIQRTQQEDSAVYLCASSLIGVGWAFFGQGTRLTVV.

This chain links TRBV5-1 with TRBJ2-5; D gene uncertain. The V gene's germline CDR1 is SGHRS and CDR2 YFSETQ. V dropped 4 bases and J dropped 1 base, with 2 bases sitting between them. The CDR3 spans 11 residues. CDR3 sequence reads: CASSVQETQYF. CDR3 nucleotides: TGCGCCAGCAGCGTCCAAGAGACCCAGTACTTC. Full variable domain (remainder filled in from reference TRBV5-1 and TRBJ2-5): KAGVTQTPRYLIKTRGQQVTLSCSPISGHRSVSWYQQTPGQGLQFLFEYFSETQRNKGNFPGRFSGRQFSNSRSEMNVSTLELGDSALYLCASSVQETQYFGPGTRLLVL.

The V and J genes are TRBV9 and TRBJ1-1; TRBD1 is a possible D gene (5 bases). Per germline, CDR1 SGDLS and CDR2 YYNGEE. The V and J ends lost 3 bases and 1 base respectively, with 16 bases between them. The CDR3 contains 16 residues. CDR3 bases: TGTGCCAGCAGCGGAAGGGGAGGGACGGCGAACACTGAAGCTTTCTTT. This translates into CASSGRGGTANTEAFF.

The chain carries TRBV7-2 and TRBJ2-2, with 14 bases lining up with TRBD2. With 4 bases clipped from V and 4 bases from J, the junction kept 8 bases outside the gene matches. The CDR3 contains 18 residues. CDR1 SGHTA and CDR2 FQGNSA come from the germline V gene. CDR3 residues: CASSSPGLAGVVTGELFF. DNA of the CDR3: TGTGCCAGCAGCTCACCGGGACTAGCGGGAGTCGTCACCGGGGAGCTGTTTTTT.

The chain links TRBV2 to TRBJ2-7; a weak D match, TRBD1 (6 bases). V gave up 7 bases and J gave up 0 bases, with 13 bases separating them. CDR3 length: 14 residues. Germline loops: CDR1 SNHLY, CDR2 FYNNEI. The CDR3 DNA follows: TGTGCCAGCACGTACCAAGGGGGCTCCTACGAGCAGTACTTC. Protein product: CASTYQGGSYEQYF.

Concerning this clone: This CDR3 is also generated by other DNA sequences in the sample. The genes are TRBV5-1 and TRBJ2-7, with unresolved D. The germline V gene has CDR1 SGHRS and CDR2 YFSETQ. V dropped 3 bases and J dropped 3 bases, with 13 bases sitting between them. The CDR3 length is 14 residues. The CDR3 protein is CASSSRQGNYEQYF. CDR3 bases: TGCGCCAGCAGCTCCCGACAAGGTAACTACGAGCAGTACTTC.

The V and J genes are TRBV29-1 and TRBJ2-2; D assignment may be TRBD1 or TRBD2 (6 bases each). The CDR3 covers 14 residues. Per the germline V gene, CDR1 is SQVTM and CDR2 is ANQGSEA. V was shortened by 6 bases and J by 2 bases, with 13 bases between the two germline ends. The CDR3 DNA reads TGCAGCGTGCAACAGGGAGGTAACACCGGGGAGCTGTTTTTT. Translated, it gives CSVQQGGNTGELFF.

The CDR3 DNA follows: TGTGCCAGCGTCGGCACAGCCAACATGAACACTGAAGCTTTCTTT. Its protein is CASVGTANMNTEAFF. The rearrangement links TRBV28 to TRBJ1-1; no clear D gene. Per germline, CDR1 MDHEN and CDR2 SYDVKM. This CDR3 comprises 15 residues. The germline V and J ends were trimmed by 8 bases and 0 bases, with 16 bases remaining between them.

The chain joins TRBV20-1 to TRBJ1-2; no firm D call. Germline V gene sequence: CDR1 DFQATT, CDR2 SNEGSKA (reference sequence). V dropped 6 bases and J dropped 9 bases, with 14 bases sitting between them. The CDR3 has 11 amino acids. CDR3 bases: TGCAGTGCCCTCGTCGCGGACCGCTACACCTTC. The encoded protein is CSALVADRYTF.

V gene TRBV7-9 combines with J gene TRBJ2-2; TRBD1 matches at 7 bases. Trimming removed 5 bases from V and 5 bases from J; junction bases left unmatched: 8. Germline V gene lookup returns CDR1 SEHNR and CDR2 FQNEAQ (reference sequence). The length of the CDR3 is 15 residues. CDR3 loop: CASSQPTGRTGELFF. The CDR3 DNA sequence: TGTGCCAGCAGCCAACCGACAGGGAGAACCGGGGAGCTGTTTTTT. Full variable domain (rest looked up from reference TRBV7-9 and TRBJ2-2): DTGVSQNPRHKITKRGQNVTFRCDPISEHNRLYWYRQTLGQGPEFLTYFQNEAQLEKSRLLSDRFSAERPKGSFSTLEIQRTEQGDSAMYLCASSQPTGRTGELFFGEGSRLTVL.

The genes are TRBV29-1 and TRBJ2-1; D not certain. Germline assignment: CDR1 SQVTM and CDR2 ANQGSEA. Trimming took off 7 bases at V and 6 bases at J, with 10 bases between the two ends. This CDR3 has 11 residues. DNA of the CDR3: TGCAGCGCGGGCCCATCCAATGAGCAGTTCTTC. Amino acid sequence: CSAGPSNEQFF.

This chain links TRBV12-2 with TRBJ2-3; the table's D call TRBD2 went unverified against the DNA. TRBV12-2 is a pseudogene locus. The CDR3 is made up of 17 amino acids. The CDR3 region is CASRLEGLAGNTDTQYF. The CDR3 DNA sequence: TGTGCAAGTCGCTTAGAGGGACTAGCGGGAAACACAGATACGCAGTATTTT.

This chain uses TRBV4-3 with TRBJ2-7; maybe TRBD2 (6 bases). V was cut by 4 bases and J by 0 bases, with 13 bases left in between. This CDR3 region has 15 residues. Germline CDR1 and CDR2: LGHNA and YSLEER. CDR3: CASSPGTGVSYEQYF. In DNA form, the CDR3 reads TGCGCCAGCAGCCCAGGGACTGGGGTCTCCTACGAGCAGTACTTC.

The chain recombines TRBV11-2 with TRBJ2-7; D is possibly TRBD1 (6 bases). V was clipped by 1 base and J by 2 bases, with 12 bases between them. Germline V gene sequence: CDR1 SGHAT, CDR2 FQNNGV. CDR3 size: 15 residues. The CDR3 region is CASSLGGQGTYEQYF. In DNA form, the CDR3 reads TGTGCCAGCAGCTTAGGGGGGCAGGGTACCTACGAGCAGTACTTC.